These T cell receptor beta chains were read from a single sample in a study of T cells in localized non-small cell lung cancer. TCRdb's table, derived via immunoSEQ multiplex PCR, lists solely in-frame clones and lacks some. Seen here are about 40,000 clones, about 88% observed once, and the top ten hold 3% to 4.5%. The sequences come from peripheral blood, collected before any cancer treatment. These TCRs come from a man aged 18 to 55 with stage I lung adenocarcinoma. Both conserved end residues are part of each CDR3. Fields, in order: D gene, clone size, J gene, V gene, CDR3 protein, CDR3 DNA. The D gene is left open where the match is weak. Clone size, where shown, is once, few, many, or a class for clones that have expanded.

-,-,TRBJ2-6,TRBV10-3,CAISAMDSGANVLTF,TGTGCCATCAGCGCCATGGACTCTGGGGCCAACGTCCTGACTTTC
-,-,TRBJ2-3,TRBV11-3,CASSLDSSTDTQYF,TGTGCCAGCAGCTTAGATTCTAGCACAGATACGCAGTATTTT
TRBD1,-,TRBJ1-2,TRBV5-1,CASSLGTGEVYGYTF,TGCGCCAGCAGCTTGGGGACAGGGGAGGTATATGGCTACACCTTC
-,-,TRBJ1-2,TRBV19,CASGEGAYGYTF,TGTGCCAGCGGCGAAGGGGCCTATGGCTACACCTTC
-,-,TRBJ2-3,TRBV4-1,CASGAGVRTDTQYF,TGCGCCAGCGGGGCAGGGGTTCGCACAGATACGCAGTATTTT
-,-,TRBJ1-1,TRBV2,CARRDPRGFTEAFF,TGTGCCAGGCGCGATCCGAGGGGGTTCACTGAAGCTTTCTTT
TRBD1,-,TRBJ2-3,TRBV7-2,CASSKRTGSGADTQYF,TGTGCCAGCAGCAAACGGACAGGGTCCGGGGCAGATACGCAGTATTTT
TRBD1,-,TRBJ1-2,TRBV10-3,CAIRNDRVAGYTF,TGTGCCATCAGGAATGACAGGGTGGCTGGCTACACCTTC
-,-,TRBJ2-3,TRBV2,CASSDGTFTDTQYF,TGTGCCAGCAGCGACGGGACTTTCACAGATACGCAGTATTTT
-,-,TRBJ1-5,TRBV6-1,CASSEMIQGYQPQHF,TGTGCCAGCAGTGAAATGATACAGGGTTACCAGCCCCAGCATTTT
TRBD2,-,TRBJ2-1,TRBV6-1,CASSSERGDYNEQFF,TGTGCCAGCAGTTCCGAGCGGGGGGACTACAATGAGCAGTTCTTC
-,-,TRBJ2-7,TRBV6-1,CASSEEVPAYEQYF,TGTGCCAGCAGTGAAGAAGTACCTGCCTACGAGCAGTACTTC
-,-,TRBJ2-1,TRBV6-5,CASRALPPLGEQFF,TGTGCCAGCAGGGCCCTTCCCCCCCTGGGTGAGCAGTTCTTC
TRBD1,-,TRBJ1-3,TRBV6-5,CASTQGQGLSATIYF,TGTGCCAGCACCCAAGGACAGGGACTGTCCGCCACCATATATTTT
TRBD1,-,TRBJ1-5,TRBV6-6,CASSQTGIGNQPQHF,TGTGCCAGCAGCCAGACAGGGATTGGCAATCAGCCCCAGCATTTT
-,-,TRBJ1-3,TRBV9,CASSAREGGEGSGNTIYF,TGTGCCAGCAGCGCCCGAGAGGGAGGAGAAGGGAGTGGAAACACCATATATTTT
-,-,TRBJ1-4,TRBV27,CASSSSPAGFPKLFF,TGTGCCAGCAGTTCATCACCCGCAGGGTTCCCAAAACTGTTTTTT
TRBD1,few,TRBJ2-6,TRBV19,CASSIGMGQVFSGANVLTF,TGTGCCAGTAGTATAGGTATGGGACAGGTTTTCTCTGGGGCCAACGTCCTGACTTTC
-,-,TRBJ2-3,TRBV6-6,CASRGGTSRDTQYF,TGTGCCAGCAGAGGAGGGACTTCCAGAGATACGCAGTATTTT
TRBD2,-,TRBJ2-1,TRBV5-1,CASSFSGGADNEQFF,TGCGCCAGCAGCTTTAGCGGGGGGGCGGACAATGAGCAGTTCTTC
-,-,TRBJ1-4,TRBV4-3,CASSPIPEGDGPKKLFF,TGCGCCAGCAGCCCCATCCCCGAAGGGGACGGTCCTAAAAAACTGTTTTTT
-,-,TRBJ2-3,TRBV7-3,CASSFSGHGTDTQYF,TGTGCCAGCAGCTTTTCGGGCCACGGGACAGATACGCAGTATTTT
-,-,TRBJ1-1,TRBV29-1,CSVAAGPNTEAFF,TGCAGCGTTGCGGCAGGGCCTAACACTGAAGCTTTCTTT
-,-,TRBJ2-7,TRBV7-2,CASSLAGTTTHEQYF,TGTGCCAGCAGCTTAGCGGGGACCACCACCCACGAGCAGTACTTC
-,-,TRBJ2-7,TRBV6-1,CASNSLIAYEQYF,TGTGCCAGCAATTCCCTGATTGCCTACGAGCAGTACTTC
-,-,TRBJ1-1,TRBV28,CASSLGMRAFF,TGTGCCAGCAGTTTGGGAATGAGGGCTTTCTTT
-,once,TRBJ2-6,TRBV15,CATSGGGGAGANVLTF,TGTGCCACCAGCGGGGGAGGGGGCGCTGGGGCCAACGTCCTGACTTTC
-,-,TRBJ1-6,TRBV5-1,CASSIKRGDNSPLHF,TGCGCCAGCAGCATAAAACGTGGGGATAATTCACCCCTCCACTTT